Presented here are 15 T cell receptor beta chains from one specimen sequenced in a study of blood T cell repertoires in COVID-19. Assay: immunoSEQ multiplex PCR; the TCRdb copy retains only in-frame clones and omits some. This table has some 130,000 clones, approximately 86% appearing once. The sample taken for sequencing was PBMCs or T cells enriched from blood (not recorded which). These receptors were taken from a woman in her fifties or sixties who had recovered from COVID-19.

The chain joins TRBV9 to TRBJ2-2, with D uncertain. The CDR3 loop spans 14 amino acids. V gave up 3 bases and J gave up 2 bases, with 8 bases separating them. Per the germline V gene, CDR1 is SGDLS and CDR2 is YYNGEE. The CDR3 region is CASSADTNTGELFF. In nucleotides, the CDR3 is TGTGCCAGCAGCGCCGACACAAACACCGGGGAGCTGTTTTTT.

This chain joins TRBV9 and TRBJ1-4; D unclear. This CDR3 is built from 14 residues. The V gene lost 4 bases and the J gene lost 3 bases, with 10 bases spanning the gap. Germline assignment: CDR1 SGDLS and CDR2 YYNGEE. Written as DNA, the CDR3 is TGTGCCAGCAGCCCACGGGGTCCTAATGAAAAACTGTTTTTT. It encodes CASSPRGPNEKLFF.

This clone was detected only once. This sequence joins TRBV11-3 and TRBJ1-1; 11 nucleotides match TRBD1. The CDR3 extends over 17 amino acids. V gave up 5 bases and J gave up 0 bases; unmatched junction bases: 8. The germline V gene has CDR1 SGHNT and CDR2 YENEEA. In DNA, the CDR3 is TGTGCCAGCAGCCCGGGGGACAGGGGGTTCGTGAACACTGAAGCTTTCTTT. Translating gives CASSPGDRGFVNTEAFF.

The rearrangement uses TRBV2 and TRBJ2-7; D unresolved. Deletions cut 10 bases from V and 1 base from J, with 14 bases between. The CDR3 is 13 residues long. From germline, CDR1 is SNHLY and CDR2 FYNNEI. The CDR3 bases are TGTGCCATCGACATTATTGGGTCCTACGAGCAGTACTTC. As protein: CAIDIIGSYEQYF.

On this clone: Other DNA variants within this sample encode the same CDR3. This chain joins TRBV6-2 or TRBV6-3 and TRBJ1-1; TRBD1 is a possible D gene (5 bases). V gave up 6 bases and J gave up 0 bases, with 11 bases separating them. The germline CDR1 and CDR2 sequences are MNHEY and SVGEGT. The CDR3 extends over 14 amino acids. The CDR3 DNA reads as TGTGCCAGCAGCCAAGACAGTATGAACACTGAAGCTTTCTTT. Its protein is CASSQDSMNTEAFF.

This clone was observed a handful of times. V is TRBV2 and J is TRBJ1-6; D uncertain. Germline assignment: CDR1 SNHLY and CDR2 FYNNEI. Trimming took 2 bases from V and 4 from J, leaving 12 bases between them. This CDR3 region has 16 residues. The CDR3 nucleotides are TGTGCCAGCAGTGAATACATCTCCGGGTATAATTCACCCCTCCACTTT. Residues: CASSEYISGYNSPLHF.

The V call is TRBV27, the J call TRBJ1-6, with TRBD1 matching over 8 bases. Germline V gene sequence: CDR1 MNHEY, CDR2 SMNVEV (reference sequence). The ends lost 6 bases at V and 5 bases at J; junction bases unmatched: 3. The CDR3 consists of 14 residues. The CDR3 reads CASSQDRDNSPLHF. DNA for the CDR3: TGTGCCAGCAGCCAGGACAGGGATAATTCACCCCTCCACTTT.

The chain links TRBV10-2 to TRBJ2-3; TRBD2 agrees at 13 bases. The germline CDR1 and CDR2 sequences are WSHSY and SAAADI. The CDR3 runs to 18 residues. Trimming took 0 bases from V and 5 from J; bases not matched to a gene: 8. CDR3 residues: CASSESSTSGGALDTQYF. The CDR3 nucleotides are TGCGCCAGCAGTGAGTCCAGCACTAGCGGGGGGGCCTTAGATACGCAGTATTTT.

The CDR3 region has the DNA TGTGCCAGGGGTGGGAGGCGGACGAACACTGAAGCTTTCTTT. It is translated as CARGGRRTNTEAFF. The chain joins TRBV21-1 to TRBJ1-1. TRBV21-1 is classified as a pseudogene. The CDR3 extends over 14 amino acids.

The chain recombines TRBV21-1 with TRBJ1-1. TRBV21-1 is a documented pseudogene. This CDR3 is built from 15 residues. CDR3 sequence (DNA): TGTGCCAGCAGAAGTGTACCACTAGTTGTTACTGAAGCTTTCTTT. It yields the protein CASRSVPLVVTEAFF.

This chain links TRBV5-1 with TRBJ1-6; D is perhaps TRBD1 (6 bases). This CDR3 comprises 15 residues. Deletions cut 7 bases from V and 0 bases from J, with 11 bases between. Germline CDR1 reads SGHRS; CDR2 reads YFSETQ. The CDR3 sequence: CASREDSSYNSPLHF. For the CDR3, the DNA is TGCGCCAGCCGGGAGGACAGCTCCTATAATTCACCCCTCCACTTT.

The CDR3 region is CASSLRLWGYTF. The CDR3 DNA follows: TGTGCCAGCAGTCTTCGACTGTGGGGCTACACCTTC. This sequence joins TRBV12-3 or TRBV12-4 and TRBJ1-2; no firm D call. V was shortened by 5 bases and J by 8 bases, with 12 bases between the two germline ends. The CDR3 sequence is 12 residues long.

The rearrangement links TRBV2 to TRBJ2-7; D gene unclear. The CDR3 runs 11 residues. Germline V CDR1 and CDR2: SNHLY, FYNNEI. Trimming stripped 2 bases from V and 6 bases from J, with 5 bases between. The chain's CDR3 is CASSETREQYF. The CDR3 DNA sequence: TGTGCCAGCAGTGAAACGCGCGAGCAGTACTTC. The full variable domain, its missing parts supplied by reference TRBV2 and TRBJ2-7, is EPEVTQTPSHQVTQMGQEVILRCVPISNHLYFYWYRQILGQKVEFLVSFYNNEISEKSEIFDDQFSVERPDGSNFTLKIRSTKLEDSAMYFCASSETREQYFGPGTRLTVT.

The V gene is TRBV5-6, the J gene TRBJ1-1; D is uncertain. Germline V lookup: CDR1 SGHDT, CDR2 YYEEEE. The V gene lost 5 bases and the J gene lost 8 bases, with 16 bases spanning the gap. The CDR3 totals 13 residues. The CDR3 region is CASSPGRPLEAFF. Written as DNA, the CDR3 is TGTGCCAGCAGTCCCGGGAGGCCACTCGAAGCTTTCTTT. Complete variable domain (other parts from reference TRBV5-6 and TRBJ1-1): DAGVTQSPTHLIKTRGQQVTLRCSPKSGHDTVSWYQQALGQGPQFIFQYYEEEERQRGNFPDRFSGHQFPNYSSELNVNALLLGDSALYLCASSPGRPLEAFFGQGTRLTVV.

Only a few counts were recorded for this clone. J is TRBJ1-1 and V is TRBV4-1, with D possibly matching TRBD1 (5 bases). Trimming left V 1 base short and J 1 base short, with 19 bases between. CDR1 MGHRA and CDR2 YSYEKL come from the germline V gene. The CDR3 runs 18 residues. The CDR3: CASSQVQGLLGRNTEAFF. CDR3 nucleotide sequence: TGCGCCAGCAGCCAAGTTCAGGGTCTCTTGGGCAGGAACACTGAAGCTTTCTTT.